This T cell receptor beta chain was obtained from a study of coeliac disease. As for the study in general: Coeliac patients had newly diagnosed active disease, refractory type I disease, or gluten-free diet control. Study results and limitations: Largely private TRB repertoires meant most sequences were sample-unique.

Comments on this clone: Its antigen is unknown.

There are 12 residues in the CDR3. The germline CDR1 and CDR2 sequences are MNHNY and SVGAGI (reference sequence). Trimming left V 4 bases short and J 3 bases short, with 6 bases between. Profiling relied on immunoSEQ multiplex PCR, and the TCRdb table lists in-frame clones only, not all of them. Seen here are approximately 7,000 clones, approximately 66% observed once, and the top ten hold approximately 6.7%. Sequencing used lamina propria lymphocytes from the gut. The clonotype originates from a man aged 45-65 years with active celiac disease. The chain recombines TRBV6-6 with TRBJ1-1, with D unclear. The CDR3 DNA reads TGTGCCAGCAGTTTACCGGACACTGAAGCTTTCTTT. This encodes CASSLPDTEAFF.